The 3 T cell receptor beta chains given below trace back to one sample, sequenced in a study of T cells after yellow fever vaccination. TCRdb fed the 5' RACE reads into MiXCR, producing one record per CDR3 protein. Counted here are roughly 100,000 distinct CDR3 sequences, about 8.4% occurring once; the ten biggest clones make up roughly 17%. The sample here was CD8+ T cells not binding an NS4B(214-222) dextramer, sorted from PBMCs, taken roughly 14 days after the first yellow fever vaccination. Receptors originate from a young man who received the YFV17D yellow fever vaccine.

This clonotype was observed a few times. The chain joins TRBV4-3 to TRBJ2-3; TRBD2 might be the D (5 bases). The CDR3 covers 17 residues. Looked up from germline, CDR1 is LGHNA and CDR2 is YSLEER. V was cut by 5 bases and J by 2 bases, with 20 bases left in between. The CDR3 region is CASSVATPPSSTDTQYF. The CDR3 region has the DNA TGCGCCAGCAGCGTAGCGACACCGCCTTCTTCCACAGATACGCAGTATTTT.

The V gene is TRBV6-5, the J gene TRBJ2-1, with D tentatively TRBD1 (8 bases). The CDR3 runs to 15 residues. Germline CDR1 reads MNHEY; CDR2 reads SVGAGI. With 2 bases removed from V and 3 bases from J, the gap between germline ends came to 11 bases. As DNA, the CDR3 is TGTGCCAGCAGTTACACAGGGGGGGTCTACAATGAGCAGTTCTTC. It specifies CASSYTGGVYNEQFF.

This clonotype was counted ten times or more. V usage is TRBV29-1 and J usage is TRBJ2-4, with 7 bases aligning to TRBD1. The CDR3 extends over 12 amino acids. The germline V gene encodes CDR1 SQVTM and CDR2 ANQGSEA. J lost 7 bases, V lost 4 bases, and 4 bases had no gene match. CDR3: CSVAQQGNIQYF. Here the CDR3 DNA reads TGCAGCGTTGCCCAACAGGGGAACATTCAGTACTTC.